These 3 T cell receptor beta chains share one sample of origin, sequenced in a study of TIL therapy for anti-PD-1-resistant metastatic lung cancer. The immunoSEQ assay was v3. Measured with immunoSEQ multiplex PCR; TCRdb has only the in-frame clones, and not every one. The sample lists more than 55,000 clones, over 75% seen once, with about 2.8% in the top ten. Time point: pre-treatment sample, taken before nivolumab and TIL therapy. Source: blood, taken at baseline. The receptors come from a person between 25 and 79 years old with non-small cell lung cancer.

The CDR3 loop reads CASSQTLRDRGYEQFF. CDR3 DNA: TGTGCCAGCAGCCAAACCCTCAGGGACAGGGGGTATGAGCAGTTCTTC. The V and J genes are TRBV11-2 and TRBJ2-1; TRBD1 aligns across 11 bases. CDR1 is SGHAT and CDR2 is FQNNGV in the germline V gene. Trimming at V came to 5 bases and at J to 8 bases, leaving 11 bases not matched to a gene. CDR3 size: 16 residues. Using reference TRBV11-2 and TRBJ2-1 for the parts outside the CDR3, the full variable domain is EAGVAQSPRYKIIEKRQSVAFWCNPISGHATLYWYQQILGQGPKLLIQFQNNGVVDDSQLPKDRFSAERLKGVDSTLKIQPAKLEDSAVYLCASSQTLRDRGYEQFFGPGTRLTVL.

This chain connects TRBV7-9 to TRBJ1-1, with a possible D match to TRBD1 (5 bases). The CDR3 is 14 amino acids. The germline V gene encodes CDR1 SEHNR and CDR2 FQNEAQ (reference sequence). The V end lost 0 bases, the J end lost 4 bases, and 9 bases lay between the germline ends. The CDR3: CASSLAGVATEAFF. Written as DNA, the CDR3 is TGTGCCAGCAGCTTAGCAGGGGTAGCCACTGAAGCTTTCTTT. The whole variable domain, remainder taken from reference TRBV7-9 and TRBJ1-1, is DTGVSQNPRHKITKRGQNVTFRCDPISEHNRLYWYRQTLGQGPEFLTYFQNEAQLEKSRLLSDRFSAERPKGSFSTLEIQRTEQGDSAMYLCASSLAGVATEAFFGQGTRLTVV.

This clone was counted between two and nine times. The rearrangement links TRBV4-1 to TRBJ1-1, with 7 bases identical to TRBD1. The germline V gene encodes CDR1 MGHRA and CDR2 YSYEKL. The CDR3 contains 16 residues. The V segment lost 1 base and the J segment 2 bases; nucleotides outside the gene matches: 7. The CDR3 reads CASSQGPGQRNTEAFF. In nucleotides, the CDR3 is TGCGCCAGCAGCCAAGGCCCGGGACAGAGAAACACTGAAGCTTTCTTT.